These 10 T cell receptor beta chains share one sample of origin, sequenced in a study of beta chain features in type 1 diabetes. Reverse transcribing all isolated RNA meant expressed TCRB transcripts were sequenced. Repertoires were generated with immunoSEQ multiplex PCR, while TCRdb's copy carries only in-frame clones and drops some. The sample includes hundreds of thousands of clones, roughly a sixth of them seen just once. The sequenced sample was naive CD4+ T cells from blood. All receptors derive from a man between 18 and 35 years old in good health.

V usage is TRBV6-5 and J usage is TRBJ2-1; D is possibly TRBD1 (6 bases). Trimming cost V 2 bases and J 5 bases, with 10 bases left between them. In germline, CDR1 is MNHEY, CDR2 SVGAGI. The CDR3 extends over 14 amino acids. CDR3 in amino acids: CASSYRTEHNEQFF. CDR3 nucleotide sequence: TGTGCCAGCAGTTACCGGACAGAACACAATGAGCAGTTCTTC.

In its sample, this clone was seen a few times. CDR3 in amino acids: CASRDKGGGSGSWETQYF. The CDR3 DNA is TGTGCCAGCAGAGATAAAGGGGGAGGTAGCGGGAGTTGGGAGACCCAGTACTTC. The genes are TRBV25-1 and TRBJ2-5; 9 bases align to TRBD2. Germline V gene lookup returns CDR1 MGHDK and CDR2 SYGVNS. The CDR3 is made up of 18 amino acids. The V segment lost 6 bases and the J segment 5 bases; nucleotides outside the gene matches: 19.

Concerning this clone itself: Other DNA sequences within the sample encode an identical CDR3. The CDR3 spells CSVQTGSNQPQHF. The CDR3 bases are TGCAGCGTCCAGACAGGAAGCAATCAGCCCCAGCATTTT. This rearrangement joins TRBV29-1 to TRBJ1-5; possible D gene TRBD1, 6 bases. The CDR3 contains 13 residues. Trimming removed 6 bases at V and 1 base at J, with 10 bases between. CDR1 is SQVTM and CDR2 is ANQGSEA in the germline V gene.

This clone was found a few times. V is TRBV9 and J is TRBJ2-7, with D perhaps TRBD1 (8 bases). The CDR3 has 15 residues. Germline assignment: CDR1 SGDLS and CDR2 YYNGEE. The ends were cut back, 3 bases at V and 1 base at J, with 14 bases in the middle. DNA for the CDR3: TGTGCCAGCAGCGGAGACAGGGGACTATCCTACGAGCAGTACTTC. As protein: CASSGDRGLSYEQYF.

The V and J genes are TRBV18 and TRBJ1-2; 8 nucleotides agree with TRBD1. CDR1 is KGHSH, CDR2 LQKENI, per germline. The CDR3 extends over 16 amino acids. V gave up 5 bases and J gave up 2 bases; unmatched junction bases: 10. CDR3 nucleotides: TGTGCCAGCTCAGGGACAGGCGCTAACCTGAACTATGGCTACACCTTC. Translation gives CASSGTGANLNYGYTF.

A few counts support this clone. The V gene is TRBV7-3, the J gene TRBJ2-5; D perhaps matches TRBD2 (5 bases). The length of the CDR3 is 13 residues. V lost 6 bases to trimming and J lost 0 bases, with 8 bases between them. Germline lookup yields CDR1 SGHTA and CDR2 FQGTGA. The CDR3 spells CASSRGNQETQYF. The CDR3 DNA is TGTGCCAGCAGTCGGGGAAACCAAGAGACCCAGTACTTC.

The V call is TRBV10-3, the J call TRBJ1-1; D is unresolved. V was trimmed by 6 bases and J by 6 bases, leaving 17 bases between them. In germline, CDR1 is ENHRY, CDR2 SYGVKD. This CDR3 spans 14 amino acids. The CDR3 is CAIRNVSQRSEAFF. As DNA, the CDR3 is TGTGCCATCAGGAATGTTTCTCAAAGATCTGAAGCTTTCTTT.

This clone has only a few counts. This chain joins TRBV7-2 and TRBJ2-1; no clear D gene. The germline V and J ends were trimmed by 1 base and 8 bases, with 3 bases remaining between them. CDR1 is SGHTA and CDR2 is FQGNSA in the germline V gene. The CDR3 totals 11 residues. The CDR3 DNA follows: TGTGCCAGCAGCTTAGTCCATGAGCAGTTCTTC. Amino acids: CASSLVHEQFF.

The sample holds a few counts of this clone. V usage is TRBV2 and J usage is TRBJ1-6; 7 nucleotides align to TRBD1. CDR3 size: 14 residues. CDR1 and CDR2 from the germline V gene are SNHLY and FYNNEI. Trimming removed 7 bases from V and 7 bases from J; junction bases left unmatched: 7. Here the CDR3 DNA reads TGTGCCAGCACCAGGGACAGTGAGAATTCACCCCTCCACTTT. Protein product: CASTRDSENSPLHF.

Only a few counts were recorded for this clone. This rearrangement joins TRBV29-1 to TRBJ2-4, with 9 positions matching TRBD1. V was pared by 7 bases and J by 0 bases, with 7 bases of the junction left unmatched. The CDR3 spans 15 residues. The germline gives CDR1 SQVTM, CDR2 ANQGSEA. CDR3 in amino acids: CSAGTGFLAKNIQYF. Here the CDR3 DNA reads TGCAGCGCGGGGACAGGGTTTCTAGCCAAAAACATTCAGTACTTC.